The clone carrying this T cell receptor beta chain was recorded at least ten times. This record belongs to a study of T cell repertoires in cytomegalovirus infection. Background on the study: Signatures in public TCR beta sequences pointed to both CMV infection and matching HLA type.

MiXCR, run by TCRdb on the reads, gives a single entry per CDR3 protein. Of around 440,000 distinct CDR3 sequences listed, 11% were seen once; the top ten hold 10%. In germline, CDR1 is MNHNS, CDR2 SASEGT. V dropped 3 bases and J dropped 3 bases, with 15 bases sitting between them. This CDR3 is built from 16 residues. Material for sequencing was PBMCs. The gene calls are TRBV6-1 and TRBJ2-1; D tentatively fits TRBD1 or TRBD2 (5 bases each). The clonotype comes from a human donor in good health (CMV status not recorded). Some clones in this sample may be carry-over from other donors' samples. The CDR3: CASSEHSGRYYNEQFF. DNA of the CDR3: TGTGCCAGCAGTGAGCATTCGGGACGGTACTACAATGAGCAGTTCTTC.